This passage covers 17 T cell receptor beta chains from one sample sequenced in a study of blood T cells in healthy people across ages. A second 7 to 11 cycle PCR used barcoded and J-beta primers. TCRdb reprocessed the 5' RACE reads with MiXCR, giving one entry per CDR3 protein. The data show 700,000 to 900,000 distinct CDR3 sequences, roughly 53% seen once. The sample consisted of blood. The receptor set was obtained from a man older than 75 in good health.

The chain has TRBV7-9 and TRBJ2-1, with 15 bases identical to TRBD2. With 5 bases clipped from V and 4 bases from J, the junction kept 9 bases outside the gene matches. The CDR3 totals 18 residues. Germline V gene lookup returns CDR1 SEHNR and CDR2 FQNEAQ (reference sequence). The CDR3 DNA follows: TGTGCCAGCAGCCCGCCGGGACTAGCGGGAGGCCCTTACAATGAGCAGTTCTTC. Protein product: CASSPPGLAGGPYNEQFF.

The chain combines TRBV7-2 with TRBJ2-1; the match to TRBD1 covers 12 bases. This CDR3 contains 16 residues. Germline V gene data show CDR1 as SGHTA and CDR2 as FQGNSA. V lost 1 base and J lost 9; bases outside the gene matches: 7. In DNA, the CDR3 is TGTGCCAGCAGCTTAGACCGGGACAGGGGGCCAATTGAGCAGTTCTTC. Translated, it gives CASSLDRDRGPIEQFF.

The gene calls are TRBV6-2 or TRBV6-3 and TRBJ2-3; D possibly corresponds to TRBD2 (6 bases). Trimming took off 2 bases at V and 14 bases at J, with 23 bases between the two ends. In germline, CDR1 is MNHEY, CDR2 SVGEGT. This CDR3 has 15 residues. The CDR3 DNA is TGTGCCAGCAGTTACACGCGGGATGGGAGCAGAGACGCGTATTTT. Its protein product is CASSYTRDGSRDAYF.

This clonotype was recorded a few times. This chain connects TRBV25-1 to TRBJ1-2, with D tentatively TRBD1 (5 bases). V lost 5 bases and J lost 4, with 14 bases in between. The CDR3 consists of 14 residues. Germline lookup yields CDR1 MGHDK and CDR2 SYGVNS. CDR3 residues: CASSPTTVTYGYTF. CDR3 sequence (DNA): TGTGCCAGCAGTCCGACGACAGTGACCTATGGCTACACCTTC.

The chain uses TRBV6-4 and TRBJ1-2; D gene ambiguous. The ends were cut back, 1 base at V and 4 bases at J, with 7 bases in the middle. This CDR3 is 13 amino acids long. Germline V lookup: CDR1 MRHNA, CDR2 SNTAGT. The CDR3 DNA is TGTGCCAGCAGTGACTTCGGATCCTATGGCTACACCTTC. Protein product: CASSDFGSYGYTF.

The chain employs TRBV25-1 and TRBJ2-1; 8 bases map to TRBD1. CDR1 and CDR2 from the germline V gene are MGHDK and SYGVNS. V gave up 2 bases and J gave up 1 base; unmatched junction bases: 1. The CDR3 length is 15 residues. CDR3 coding DNA: TGTGCCAGCAGTGAAGACAGGGGTTCCTACAATGAGCAGTTCTTC. Its protein is CASSEDRGSYNEQFF.

This clonotype was recorded a few times. J is TRBJ2-1 and V is TRBV12-3 or TRBV12-4; 7 nucleotides align to TRBD2. There are 14 residues in the CDR3. The J segment lost 10 bases and the V segment lost 5 bases, leaving 11 bases of the junction unmatched. The CDR3 DNA reads TGTGCCAGCAGTCCGGGGGGAGGCGTAAGGGAGCAGTTCTTC. Residues: CASSPGGGVREQFF.

The sample holds a few counts of this clonotype. The chain uses TRBV6-6 and TRBJ2-3; D is ambiguous. V lost 7 bases, J lost 2 bases, and 10 bases lay in between. The germline CDR1 and CDR2 sequences are MNHNY and SVGAGI (reference sequence). The CDR3 runs to 13 residues. The CDR3 here is CASTPGSTDTQYF. CDR3 DNA sequence: TGTGCCAGCACCCCAGGTTCCACAGATACGCAGTATTTT.

The V gene is TRBV27, the J gene TRBJ2-7; TRBD2 is a possible D gene (5 bases). The CDR3 extends over 13 amino acids. The ends were cut back, 8 bases at V and 1 base at J, with 12 bases in the middle. The germline V gene has CDR1 MNHEY and CDR2 SMNVEV (reference sequence). Here the CDR3 reads CASGQRRSYEQYF. CDR3 sequence (DNA): TGTGCCAGCGGTCAGCGGAGGTCCTACGAGCAGTACTTC.

This clonotype has just a few counts. The chain is built from TRBV2 and TRBJ2-5; 8 positions match TRBD1. The CDR3 is 14 residues long. After removal of 6 bases from V and 4 bases from J, the junction contained 7 bases not matched to a gene. Germline CDR1 SNHLY, CDR2 FYNNEI. CDR3 DNA sequence: TGTGCCAGCAGCGCCGGACAGGGAGGAGAGACCCAGTACTTC. Protein sequence: CASSAGQGGETQYF.

The chain has TRBV7-6 and TRBJ2-7, with D possibly TRBD1 on 5 matching bases. With 5 bases removed from V and 4 bases from J, the gap between germline ends came to 12 bases. Germline V gene sequence: CDR1 SGHVS, CDR2 FNYEAQ. The CDR3 spans 13 residues. CDR3 region: CASSPRQRYEQYF. In nucleotides, the CDR3 is TGTGCCAGCAGCCCTCGACAGAGATACGAGCAGTACTTC. The whole variable domain, filled in from reference TRBV7-6 and TRBJ2-7, reads GAGVSQSPRYKVTKRGQDVALRCDPISGHVSLYWYRQALGQGPEFLTYFNYEAQQDKSGLPNDRFSAERPEGSISTLTIQRTEQRDSAMYRCASSPRQRYEQYFGPGTRLTVT.

The V and J genes are TRBV7-3 and TRBJ2-2, with TRBD1 identical over 12 bases. CDR1 is SGHTA and CDR2 is FQGTGA in the germline V gene. The CDR3 runs to 15 residues. The J segment lost 5 bases and the V segment lost 6 bases, leaving 4 bases of the junction unmatched. The CDR3 protein is CASRRDRGHTGELFF. The CDR3 nucleotides are TGTGCCAGCAGAAGGGACAGGGGGCATACCGGGGAGCTGTTTTTT.

This clonotype was counted a single time. The V and J genes are TRBV29-1 and TRBJ2-1; D perhaps matches TRBD2 (6 bases). Germline lookup yields CDR1 SQVTM and CDR2 ANQGSEA. This CDR3 contains 11 residues. V was trimmed by 5 bases and J by 9 bases, leaving 11 bases between them. CDR3 DNA: TGCAGCGTTTCACTGGGGGGTGAGCAGTTCTTC. Protein product: CSVSLGGEQFF.

The rearrangement links TRBV6-5 to TRBJ1-1; TRBD1 aligns across 9 bases. V lost 2 bases to trimming and J lost 1 base; unmatched junction nucleotides: 2. Germline V lookup: CDR1 MNHEY, CDR2 SVGAGI. The CDR3 runs to 15 residues. The CDR3 nucleotides read TGTGCCAGCAGTTACAGACAGGGGGGGAACACTGAAGCTTTCTTT. This encodes CASSYRQGGNTEAFF.

There are a few counts of this clonotype. The chain recombines TRBV6-1 with TRBJ2-2; D is perhaps TRBD1 (6 bases). The CDR3 length is 16 residues. Germline-derived CDR1 and CDR2 are MNHNS and SASEGT. Deletions cut 9 bases from V and 1 base from J, with 18 bases between. CDR3: CASRTEHVLNTGELFF. The CDR3 DNA reads as TGTGCCAGTAGGACAGAACATGTACTGAACACCGGGGAGCTGTTTTTT.

This clonotype has a handful of counts. J is TRBJ2-7 and V is TRBV4-2; D uncertain. There are 14 residues in the CDR3. Germline V gene data show CDR1 as LGHNA and CDR2 as YNFKEQ. Trimming shortened V by 0 bases and J by 0 bases, and 6 bases separated the two germline ends. CDR3 residues: CASSQDRYSYEQYF. The CDR3 nucleotides read TGTGCCAGCAGCCAAGACAGGTACTCCTACGAGCAGTACTTC.

This clonotype was detected a few times. The chain joins TRBV4-1 to TRBJ2-7; 8 positions match TRBD2. The CDR3 covers 15 residues. In germline, CDR1 is MGHRA, CDR2 YSYEKL. Trimming at V came to 1 base and at J to 4 bases, leaving 6 bases not matched to a gene. The CDR3 sequence: CASSQVGSGSYEQYF. The DNA of the CDR3 is TGCGCCAGCAGCCAAGTTGGCAGCGGGAGTTACGAGCAGTACTTC.